This passage covers 19 T cell receptor beta chains from one sample sequenced in a study of cytomegalovirus exposure and HLA in healthy donors. A multiplex PCR was run with 60 Vbeta primers and 13 Jbeta primers. TCRdb keeps only in-frame clones here, not all; method: immunoSEQ multiplex PCR. The table records 99,000 or so clones, 60% to 85% of them present only once. The specimen sequenced was PBMCs. These receptors were collected from a woman in her thirties or forties in good health and CMV-seropositive.

Of note for this clone: Other DNA sequences of this sample code for an identical CDR3. This chain links TRBV4-1 with TRBJ2-5, with a weak D call TRBD2 (6 bases). The V end was cut by 4 bases, the J end by 1 base, with 7 bases between. Germline assignment: CDR1 MGHRA and CDR2 YSYEKL. The CDR3 length is 13 residues. In DNA, the CDR3 is TGCGCCAGCAGCCTAGCGGTCCAAGAGACCCAGTACTTC. Translation: CASSLAVQETQYF.

This clone was counted between two and nine times. The rearrangement joins TRBV5-4 to TRBJ2-7; D is unresolved. V gave up 3 bases and J gave up 3 bases, with 10 bases separating them. This CDR3 is built from 13 residues. CDR1 is SGHNT, CDR2 YYREEE, per germline (reference sequence). In nucleotides, the CDR3 is TGTGCCAGCAGCTCCTCGGTGTACTACGAGCAGTACTTC. This sequence encodes CASSSSVYYEQYF.

The chain recombines TRBV9 with TRBJ1-3; 8 positions match TRBD1. The CDR3 length is 16 residues. The V and J ends lost 0 bases and 3 bases, in that order; junction bases with no gene match: 5. Germline V gene sequence: CDR1 SGDLS, CDR2 YYNGEE. The CDR3 protein is CASSVDAGGYGNTIYF. In nucleotides, the CDR3 is TGTGCCAGCAGCGTAGACGCAGGGGGCTATGGAAACACCATATATTTT.

The V gene is TRBV19, the J gene TRBJ2-5, with D possibly matching TRBD1 (5 bases). The CDR3 is 13 amino acids. Germline V gives CDR1 LNHDA, CDR2 SQIVND (reference sequence). Trimming removed 4 bases from V and 4 bases from J, with 10 bases in between. CDR3 in DNA: TGTGCCAGTAGTAGCCAGGGCCGAGAGACCCAGTACTTC. Amino acids: CASSSQGRETQYF.

This clone was counted once. The chain couples TRBV18 to TRBJ2-7, with unresolved D. CDR3 length: 13 residues. The V gene's germline CDR1 is KGHSH and CDR2 LQKENI. Trimming stripped 2 bases from V and 6 bases from J, with 11 bases between. CDR3 sequence (DNA): TGTGCCAGCTCACCATCTAACCCAGGCGAGCAGTACTTC. Protein: CASSPSNPGEQYF. Filled out from reference TRBV18 and TRBJ2-7, the complete variable domain reads NAGVMQNPRHLVRRRGQEARLRCSPMKGHSHVYWYRQLPEEGLKFMVYLQKENIIDESGMPKERFSAEFPKEGPSILRIQQVVRGDSAAYFCASSPSNPGEQYFGPGTRLTVT.

This clone has just a few counts. This chain connects TRBV7-6 to TRBJ2-1; 10 nucleotides agree with TRBD2. The CDR3 loop spans 18 amino acids. V lost 1 base to trimming and J lost 8 bases; unmatched junction nucleotides: 14. Per the germline V gene, CDR1 is SGHVS and CDR2 is FNYEAQ. The CDR3 DNA reads as TGTGCCAGCAGCTTAGTAGGACTAGCGGCCCTTCATATAGATGAGCAGTTCTTC. It specifies CASSLVGLAALHIDEQFF.

The rearrangement links TRBV9 to TRBJ2-1, with 9 bases identical to TRBD2. This CDR3 has 15 residues. The V and J ends lost 2 bases and 0 bases, in that order; junction bases with no gene match: 0. From germline, CDR1 is SGDLS and CDR2 YYNGEE. In nucleotides, the CDR3 is TGTGCCAGCAGCGTTAGCGGGAGCTCCTACAATGAGCAGTTCTTC. This codes for CASSVSGSSYNEQFF.

A few counts support this clone. The chain has TRBV27 and TRBJ2-7, with a weak D call TRBD1 (6 bases). The V and J ends lost 6 bases and 3 bases respectively, with 21 bases between them. This CDR3 has 16 amino acids. Germline V CDR1 and CDR2: MNHEY, SMNVEV (reference sequence). DNA for the CDR3: TGTGCCAGCAGGAAGACAGGAGATTATGTCAGCTACGAGCAGTACTTC. As protein: CASRKTGDYVSYEQYF.

With respect to this clone: The sample carries other DNA sequences with the same CDR3. This rearrangement joins TRBV7-2 to TRBJ2-5, with 9 bases lining up with TRBD1. V gave up 3 bases and J gave up 1 base; unmatched junction bases: 3. The CDR3 totals 15 residues. Germline CDR1 SGHTA, CDR2 FQGNSA. This chain's CDR3 is CASSLYRGRQETQYF. The CDR3 coding sequence is TGTGCCAGCAGCTTGTACAGGGGGCGCCAAGAGACCCAGTACTTC.

V and J are TRBV4-3 and TRBJ1-4; D is unresolved. V was trimmed by 1 base and J by 0 bases, leaving 6 bases between them. The length of the CDR3 is 15 residues. Germline CDR1 and CDR2: LGHNA and YSLEER. For the CDR3, the DNA is TGCGCCAGCAGCCAAGCCGGGACAACTAATGAAAAACTGTTTTTT. Residues: CASSQAGTTNEKLFF.

V gene TRBV4-1 combines with J gene TRBJ1-2, with 11 positions matching TRBD1. The CDR3 extends over 18 amino acids. J was trimmed by 1 base and V by 4 bases; bases with no gene match: 11. From germline, CDR1 is MGHRA and CDR2 YSYEKL. In DNA, the CDR3 is TGCGCCAGCAGCCCCTCGTACGGACAGGGGGCGAGTAACTATGGCTACACCTTC. It codes for CASSPSYGQGASNYGYTF.

V usage is TRBV28 and J usage is TRBJ1-2; TRBD1 aligns across 9 bases. The length of the CDR3 is 15 residues. After removal of 3 bases from V and 5 bases from J, the junction contained 7 bases not matched to a gene. Germline CDR1 and CDR2: MDHEN and SYDVKM. The CDR3 DNA reads TGTGCCAGCAGTTTGTCCGACAGGGGGGTTTATGGCTACACCTTC. Encoded protein: CASSLSDRGVYGYTF.

The V call is TRBV10-3, the J call TRBJ2-5; 7 nucleotides line up with TRBD1. The last part of the DNA fits TRBJ2-7 better; the J call may be wrong. Germline V gives CDR1 ENHRY, CDR2 SYGVKD. The CDR3 is 14 amino acids. The CDR3 nucleotides are TGTGCCATCAGTGGAGGGACAGACCTCTACGAGCAGTACTTC. It is translated as CAISGGTDLYEQYF.

The chain joins TRBV4-1 to TRBJ1-1; D gene uncertain. The CDR3 runs 13 residues. Germline CDR1 reads MGHRA; CDR2 reads YSYEKL. Trimming removed 7 bases from V and 8 bases from J, with 17 bases in between. In DNA form, the CDR3 reads TGCGCCAGCAACCAGGTCACAGCTATGGAAGCTTTCTTT. Residues: CASNQVTAMEAFF.

V gene TRBV5-5 combines with J gene TRBJ2-7, with D possibly being TRBD1 (6 bases). Trimming left V 3 bases short and J 0 bases short, with 13 bases between. The CDR3 totals 15 residues. Germline assignment: CDR1 SGHKS and CDR2 YYEKEE (reference sequence). The chain's CDR3 is CASSSGPRGSYEQYF. In nucleotides, the CDR3 is TGTGCCAGCAGCTCCGGACCCAGGGGCTCCTACGAGCAGTACTTC.

This clone was counted only a few times. This sequence joins TRBV18 and TRBJ2-5; 11 nucleotides match TRBD2. The CDR3 runs to 16 residues. Germline V gene data show CDR1 as KGHSH and CDR2 as LQKENI. V dropped 3 bases and J dropped 5; count of bases not matched to a gene: 8. The CDR3 coding sequence is TGTGCCAGCTCACCCTCTCTAGCGGGAGGTTTGGAGACCCAGTACTTC. Its translation: CASSPSLAGGLETQYF.

The rearrangement links TRBV28 to TRBJ2-7; no clear D. V lost 2 bases and J lost 1, with 6 bases in between. Germline V lookup: CDR1 MDHEN, CDR2 SYDVKM. The CDR3 sequence is 13 residues long. DNA for the CDR3: TGTGCCAGCAGTTTAGGGCCATCCTACGAGCAGTACTTC. Protein product: CASSLGPSYEQYF.

This chain joins TRBV7-6 and TRBJ1-1; 9 bases agree with TRBD1. Germline V gene data show CDR1 as SGHVS and CDR2 as FNYEAQ. The CDR3 contains 15 residues. J was trimmed by 4 bases and V by 4 bases; bases with no gene match: 7. Written as DNA, the CDR3 is TGTGCCAGCAGCTCACCCACAGGGGGCATCACTGAAGCTTTCTTT. This sequence encodes CASSSPTGGITEAFF.

This chain connects TRBV19 to TRBJ2-2; 7 nucleotides line up with TRBD2. This CDR3 is built from 17 residues. CDR1 and CDR2 from the germline V gene are LNHDA and SQIVND (reference sequence). Trimming at V came to 5 bases and at J to 2 bases, leaving 11 bases not matched to a gene. The CDR3 DNA is TGTGCCAGTAGTGATTCCAGCGGGAATGACAACACCGGGGAGCTGTTTTTT. Translated, it gives CASSDSSGNDNTGELFF.